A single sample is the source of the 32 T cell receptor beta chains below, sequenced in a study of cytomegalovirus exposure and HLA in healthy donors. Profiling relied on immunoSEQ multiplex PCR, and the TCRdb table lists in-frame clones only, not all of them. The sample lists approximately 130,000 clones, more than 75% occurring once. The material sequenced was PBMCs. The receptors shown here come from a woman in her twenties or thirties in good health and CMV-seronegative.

As DNA, the CDR3 is TGTGCCAGCGGGCTACGATCAGGGTGGGATTCACCCCTCCACTTT. It translates to CASGLRSGWDSPLHF. The rearrangement uses TRBV6-1 and TRBJ1-6; perhaps TRBD1 as D (5 bases). Germline V gives CDR1 MNHNS, CDR2 SASEGT. The CDR3 totals 15 residues. V was shortened by 8 bases and J by 8 bases, with 19 bases between the two germline ends.

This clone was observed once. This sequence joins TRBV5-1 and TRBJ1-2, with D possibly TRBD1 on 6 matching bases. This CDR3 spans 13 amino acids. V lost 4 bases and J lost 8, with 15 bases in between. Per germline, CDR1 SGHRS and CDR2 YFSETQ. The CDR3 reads CASSLKTGLGYTF. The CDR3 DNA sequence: TGCGCCAGCAGCCTAAAAACAGGGTTAGGCTACACCTTC.

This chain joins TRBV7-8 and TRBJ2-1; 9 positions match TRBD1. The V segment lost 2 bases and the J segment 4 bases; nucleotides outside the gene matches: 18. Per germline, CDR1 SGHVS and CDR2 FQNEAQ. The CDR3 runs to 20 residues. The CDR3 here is CASSLSAQGALAAMYNEQFF. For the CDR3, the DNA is TGTGCCAGCAGCTTATCGGCACAGGGGGCTCTAGCGGCCATGTACAATGAGCAGTTCTTC.

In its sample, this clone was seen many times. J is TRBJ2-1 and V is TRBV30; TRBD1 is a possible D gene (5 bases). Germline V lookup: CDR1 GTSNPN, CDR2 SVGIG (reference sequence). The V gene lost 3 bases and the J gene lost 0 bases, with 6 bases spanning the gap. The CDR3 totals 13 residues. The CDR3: CAWRGDSYNEQFF. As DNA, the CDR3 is TGTGCCTGGAGAGGGGACTCCTACAATGAGCAGTTCTTC.

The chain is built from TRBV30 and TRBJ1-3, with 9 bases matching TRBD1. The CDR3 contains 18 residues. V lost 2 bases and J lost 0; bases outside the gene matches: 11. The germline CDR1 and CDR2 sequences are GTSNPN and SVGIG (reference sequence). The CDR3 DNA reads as TGTGCCTGGAGTTTCTACCTTCGGGACAGGGACTCTGGAAACACCATATATTTT. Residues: CAWSFYLRDRDSGNTIYF.

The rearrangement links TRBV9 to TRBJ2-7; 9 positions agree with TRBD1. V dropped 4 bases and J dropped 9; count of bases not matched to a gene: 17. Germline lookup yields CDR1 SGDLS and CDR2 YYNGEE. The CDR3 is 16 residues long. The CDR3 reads CASSLSGQGPYSWQYF. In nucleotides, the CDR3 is TGTGCCAGCAGCTTAAGCGGACAGGGGCCCTATTCGTGGCAGTACTTC.

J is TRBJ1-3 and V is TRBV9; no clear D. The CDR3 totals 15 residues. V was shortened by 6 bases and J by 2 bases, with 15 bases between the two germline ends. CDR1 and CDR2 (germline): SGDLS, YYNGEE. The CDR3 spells CASTPRLTTGNTIYF. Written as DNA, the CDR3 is TGTGCCAGCACCCCTAGGCTAACCACTGGAAACACCATATATTTT.

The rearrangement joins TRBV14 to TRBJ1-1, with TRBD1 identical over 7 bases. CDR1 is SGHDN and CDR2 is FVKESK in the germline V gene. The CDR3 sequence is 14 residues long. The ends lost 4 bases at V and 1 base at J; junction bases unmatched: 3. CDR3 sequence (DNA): TGTGCCAGCAGCCTTCACAGGGGGAACACTGAAGCTTTCTTT. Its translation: CASSLHRGNTEAFF. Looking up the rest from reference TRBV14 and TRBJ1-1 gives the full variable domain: EAGVTQFPSHSVIEKGQTVTLRCDPISGHDNLYWYRRVMGKEIKFLLHFVKESKQDESGMPNNRFLAERTGGTYSTLKVQPAELEDSGVYFCASSLHRGNTEAFFGQGTRLTVV.

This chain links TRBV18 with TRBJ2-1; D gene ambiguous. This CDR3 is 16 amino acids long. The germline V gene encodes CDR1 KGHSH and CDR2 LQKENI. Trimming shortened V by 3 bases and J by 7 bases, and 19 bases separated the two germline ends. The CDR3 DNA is TGTGCCAGCTCACCGGCGGAGCACTATACTAAGAATGAGCAGTTCTTC. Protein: CASSPAEHYTKNEQFF. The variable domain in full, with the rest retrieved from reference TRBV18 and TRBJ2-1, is NAGVMQNPRHLVRRRGQEARLRCSPMKGHSHVYWYRQLPEEGLKFMVYLQKENIIDESGMPKERFSAEFPKEGPSILRIQQVVRGDSAAYFCASSPAEHYTKNEQFFGPGTRLTVL.

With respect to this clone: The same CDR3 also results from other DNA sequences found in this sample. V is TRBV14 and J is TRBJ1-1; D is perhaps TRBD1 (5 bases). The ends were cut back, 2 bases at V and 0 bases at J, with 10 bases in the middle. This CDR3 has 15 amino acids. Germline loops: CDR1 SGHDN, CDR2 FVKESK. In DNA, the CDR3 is TGTGCCAGCAGCCAAAGAACAGGACTGAACACTGAAGCTTTCTTT. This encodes CASSQRTGLNTEAFF. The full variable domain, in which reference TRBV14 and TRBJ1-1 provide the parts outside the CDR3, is EAGVTQFPSHSVIEKGQTVTLRCDPISGHDNLYWYRRVMGKEIKFLLHFVKESKQDESGMPNNRFLAERTGGTYSTLKVQPAELEDSGVYFCASSQRTGLNTEAFFGQGTRLTVV.

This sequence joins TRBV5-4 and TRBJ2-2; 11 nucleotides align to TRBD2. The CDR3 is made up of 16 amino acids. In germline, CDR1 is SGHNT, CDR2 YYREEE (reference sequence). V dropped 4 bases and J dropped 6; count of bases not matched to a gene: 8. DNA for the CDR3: TGTGCCAGCAGCACTGGACTAGCGGGCGCCTCCGGGGAGCTGTTTTTT. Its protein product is CASSTGLAGASGELFF.

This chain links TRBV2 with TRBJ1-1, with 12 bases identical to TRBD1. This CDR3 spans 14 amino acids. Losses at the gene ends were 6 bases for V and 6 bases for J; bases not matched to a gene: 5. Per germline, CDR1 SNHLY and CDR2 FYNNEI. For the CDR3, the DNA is TGTGCCAGCAGCCCCCGGGACAGGGGGCCTGAAGCTTTCTTT. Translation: CASSPRDRGPEAFF.

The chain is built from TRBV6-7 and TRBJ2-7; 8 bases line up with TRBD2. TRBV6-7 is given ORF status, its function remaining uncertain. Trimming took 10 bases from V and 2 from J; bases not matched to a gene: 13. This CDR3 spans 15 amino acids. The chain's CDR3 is CANSIPAGATYEQYF. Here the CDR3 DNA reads TGTGCCAACTCGATACCAGCGGGGGCGACCTACGAGCAGTACTTC.

The CDR3 coding sequence is TGTGCCAGCAGCGTTACTGCGGGGGGCGGGGAGCTGTTTTTT. This encodes CASSVTAGGGELFF. The V call is TRBV9, the J call TRBJ2-2; 8 bases map to TRBD2. Germline CDR1 and CDR2: SGDLS and YYNGEE. After removal of 2 bases from V and 7 bases from J, the junction contained 4 bases not matched to a gene. The CDR3 is 14 amino acids.

The CDR3 nucleotides are TGTGCCAGCAGCTTAGTACTAGCGGGGGGAACTAGCTCCTACAATGAGCAGTTCTTC. Translating it yields CASSLVLAGGTSSYNEQFF. The V gene is TRBV7-9, the J gene TRBJ2-1, with 12 bases aligning to TRBD2. The V gene's germline CDR1 is SEHNR and CDR2 FQNEAQ (reference sequence). CDR3 length: 19 residues. J gave up 0 bases and V 1 base, and 7 bases lay outside the gene matches.

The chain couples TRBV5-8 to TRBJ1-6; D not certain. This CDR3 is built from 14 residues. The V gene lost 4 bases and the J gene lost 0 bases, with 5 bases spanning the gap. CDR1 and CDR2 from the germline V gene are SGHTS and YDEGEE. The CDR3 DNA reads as TGTGCCAGCAGCCTAAGCTCCTATAATTCACCCCTCCACTTT. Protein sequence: CASSLSSYNSPLHF.

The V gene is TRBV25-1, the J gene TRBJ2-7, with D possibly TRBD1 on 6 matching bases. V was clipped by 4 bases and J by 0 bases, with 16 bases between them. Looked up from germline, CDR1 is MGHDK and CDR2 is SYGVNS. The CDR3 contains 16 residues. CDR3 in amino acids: CASSGNGQKDSYEQYF. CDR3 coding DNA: TGTGCCAGCAGTGGGAACGGACAGAAAGACTCCTACGAGCAGTACTTC.

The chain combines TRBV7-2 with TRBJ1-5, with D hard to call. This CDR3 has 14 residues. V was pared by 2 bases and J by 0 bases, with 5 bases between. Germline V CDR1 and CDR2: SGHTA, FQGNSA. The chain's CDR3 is CASSLTDSNQPQHF. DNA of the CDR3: TGTGCCAGCAGCTTAACAGATAGCAATCAGCCCCAGCATTTT. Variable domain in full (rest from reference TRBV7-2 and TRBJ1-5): GAGVSQSPSNKVTEKGKDVELRCDPISGHTALYWYRQSLGQGLEFLIYFQGNSAPDKSGLPSDRFSAERTGGSVSTLTIQRTQQEDSAVYLCASSLTDSNQPQHFGDGTRLSIL.

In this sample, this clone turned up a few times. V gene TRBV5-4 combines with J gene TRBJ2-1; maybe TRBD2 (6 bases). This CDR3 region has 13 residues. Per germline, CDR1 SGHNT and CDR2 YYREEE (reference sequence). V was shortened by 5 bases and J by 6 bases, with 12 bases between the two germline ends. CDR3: CASREASVNEQFF. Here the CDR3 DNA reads TGTGCCAGCAGGGAAGCTAGCGTCAATGAGCAGTTCTTC.

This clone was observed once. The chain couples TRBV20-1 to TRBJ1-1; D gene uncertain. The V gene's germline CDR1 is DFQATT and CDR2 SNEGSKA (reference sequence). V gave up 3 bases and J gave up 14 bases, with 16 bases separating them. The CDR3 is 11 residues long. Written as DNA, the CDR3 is TGCAGTGCTAGTGCTGGACTTCTCGTCTTCTTT. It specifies CSASAGLLVFF.

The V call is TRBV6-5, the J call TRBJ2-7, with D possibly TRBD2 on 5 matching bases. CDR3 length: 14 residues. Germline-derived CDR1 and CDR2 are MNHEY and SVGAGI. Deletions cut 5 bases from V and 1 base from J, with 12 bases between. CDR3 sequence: CASSTLGDSYEQYF. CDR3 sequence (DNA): TGTGCCAGCAGTACCCTCGGGGATTCCTACGAGCAGTACTTC.

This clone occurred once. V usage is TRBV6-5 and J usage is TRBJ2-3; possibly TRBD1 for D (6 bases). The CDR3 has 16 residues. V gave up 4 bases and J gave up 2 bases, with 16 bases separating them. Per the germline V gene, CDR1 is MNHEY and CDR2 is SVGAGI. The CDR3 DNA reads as TGTGCCAGCAGTTCTTCCGGGACATCACTCACAGATACGCAGTATTTT. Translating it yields CASSSSGTSLTDTQYF.

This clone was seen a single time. CDR3 protein: CSATKNTEAFF. As DNA, the CDR3 is TGCAGTGCTACCAAGAACACTGAAGCTTTCTTT. The rearrangement joins TRBV20-1 to TRBJ1-1; D not certain. V was clipped by 4 bases and J by 1 base, with 4 bases between them. The germline V gene encodes CDR1 DFQATT and CDR2 SNEGSKA (reference sequence). CDR3 length: 11 residues.

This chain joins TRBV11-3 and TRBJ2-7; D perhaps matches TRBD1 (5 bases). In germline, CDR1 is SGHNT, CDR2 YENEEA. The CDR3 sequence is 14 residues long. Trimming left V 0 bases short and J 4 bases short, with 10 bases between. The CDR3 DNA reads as TGTGCCAGCAGCTTAGAAGACAGAGAATACGAGCAGTACTTC. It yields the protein CASSLEDREYEQYF.

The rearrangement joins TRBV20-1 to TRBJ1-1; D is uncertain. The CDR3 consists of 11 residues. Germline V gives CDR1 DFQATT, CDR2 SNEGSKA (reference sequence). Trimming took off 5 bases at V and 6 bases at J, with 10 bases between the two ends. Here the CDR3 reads CSAEGPAEAFF. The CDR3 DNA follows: TGCAGTGCTGAGGGCCCCGCTGAAGCTTTCTTT.

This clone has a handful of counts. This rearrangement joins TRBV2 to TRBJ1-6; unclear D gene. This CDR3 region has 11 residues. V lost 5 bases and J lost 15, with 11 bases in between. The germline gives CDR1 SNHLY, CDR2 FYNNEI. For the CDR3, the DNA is TGTGCCAGCAGTTCCAACCGCGACCTCCACTTT. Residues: CASSSNRDLHF.

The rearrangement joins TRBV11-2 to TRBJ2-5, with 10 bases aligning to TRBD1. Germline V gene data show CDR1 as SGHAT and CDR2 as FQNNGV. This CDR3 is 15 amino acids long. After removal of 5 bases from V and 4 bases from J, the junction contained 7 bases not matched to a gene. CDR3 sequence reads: CASSRQGAVGETQYF. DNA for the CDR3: TGTGCCAGCAGCCGACAGGGGGCCGTCGGAGAGACCCAGTACTTC.

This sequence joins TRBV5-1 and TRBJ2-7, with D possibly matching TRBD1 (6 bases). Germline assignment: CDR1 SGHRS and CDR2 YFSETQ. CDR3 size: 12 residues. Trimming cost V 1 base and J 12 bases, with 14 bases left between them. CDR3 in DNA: TGCGCCAGCAGCTTGTCTGGACAGAAGCGGTACTTC. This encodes CASSLSGQKRYF.

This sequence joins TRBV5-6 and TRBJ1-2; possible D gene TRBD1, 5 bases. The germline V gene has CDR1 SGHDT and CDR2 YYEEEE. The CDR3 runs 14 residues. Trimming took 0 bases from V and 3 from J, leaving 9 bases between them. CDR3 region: CASSLAREHYGYTF. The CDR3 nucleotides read TGTGCCAGCAGCTTGGCCAGGGAACACTATGGCTACACCTTC.

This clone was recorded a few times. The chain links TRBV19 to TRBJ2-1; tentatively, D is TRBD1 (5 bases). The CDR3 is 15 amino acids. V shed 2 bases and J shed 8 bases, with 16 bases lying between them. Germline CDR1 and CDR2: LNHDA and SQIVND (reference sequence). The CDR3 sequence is CASSIMGRSRDEQFF. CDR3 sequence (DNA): TGTGCCAGTAGTATAATGGGGCGCTCACGCGATGAGCAGTTCTTC.

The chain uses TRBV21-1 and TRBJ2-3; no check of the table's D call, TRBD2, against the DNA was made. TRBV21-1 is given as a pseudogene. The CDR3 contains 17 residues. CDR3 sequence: CASSNLASGGGTDTQYF. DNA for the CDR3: TGTGCCAGCAGCAACCTCGCCAGCGGGGGAGGCACAGATACGCAGTATTTT.

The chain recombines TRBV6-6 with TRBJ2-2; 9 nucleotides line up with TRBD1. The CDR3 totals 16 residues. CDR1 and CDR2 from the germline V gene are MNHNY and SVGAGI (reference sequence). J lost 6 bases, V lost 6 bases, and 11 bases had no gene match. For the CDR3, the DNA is TGTGCCAGCAGCCTGAGGACAGGGGAACCGGCCGGGGAGCTGTTTTTT. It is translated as CASSLRTGEPAGELFF.